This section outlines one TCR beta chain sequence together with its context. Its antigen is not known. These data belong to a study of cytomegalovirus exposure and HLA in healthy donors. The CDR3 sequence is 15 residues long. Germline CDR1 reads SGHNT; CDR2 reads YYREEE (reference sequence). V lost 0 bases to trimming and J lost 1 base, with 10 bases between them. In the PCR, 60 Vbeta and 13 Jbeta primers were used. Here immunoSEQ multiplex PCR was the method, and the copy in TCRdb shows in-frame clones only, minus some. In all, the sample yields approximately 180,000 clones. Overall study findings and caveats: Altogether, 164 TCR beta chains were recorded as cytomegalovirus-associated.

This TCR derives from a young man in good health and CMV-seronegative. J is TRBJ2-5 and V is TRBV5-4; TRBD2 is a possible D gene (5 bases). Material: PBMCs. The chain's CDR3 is CASSLALAGQETQYF. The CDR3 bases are TGTGCCAGCAGCTTGGCGCTAGCCGGCCAAGAGACCCAGTACTTC.